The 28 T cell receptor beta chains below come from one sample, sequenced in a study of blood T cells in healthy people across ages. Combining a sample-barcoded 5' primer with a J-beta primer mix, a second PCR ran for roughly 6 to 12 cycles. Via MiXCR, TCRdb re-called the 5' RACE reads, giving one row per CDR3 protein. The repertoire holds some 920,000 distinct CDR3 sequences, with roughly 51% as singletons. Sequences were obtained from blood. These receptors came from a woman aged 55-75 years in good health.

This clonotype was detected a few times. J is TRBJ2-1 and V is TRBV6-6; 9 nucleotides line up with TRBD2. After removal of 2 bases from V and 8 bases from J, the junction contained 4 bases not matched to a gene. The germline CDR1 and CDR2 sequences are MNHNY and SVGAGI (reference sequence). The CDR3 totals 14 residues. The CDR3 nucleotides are TGTGCCAGCAGTTACCTAGCGGGAACATATGAGCAGTTCTTC. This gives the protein CASSYLAGTYEQFF.

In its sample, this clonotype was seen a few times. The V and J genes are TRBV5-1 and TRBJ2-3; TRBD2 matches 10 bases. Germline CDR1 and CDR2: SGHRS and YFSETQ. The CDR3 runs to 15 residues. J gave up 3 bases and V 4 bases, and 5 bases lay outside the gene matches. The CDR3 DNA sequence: TGCGCCAGCAGCCGGACTAGCGGAGGGACAGATACGCAGTATTTT. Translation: CASSRTSGGTDTQYF.

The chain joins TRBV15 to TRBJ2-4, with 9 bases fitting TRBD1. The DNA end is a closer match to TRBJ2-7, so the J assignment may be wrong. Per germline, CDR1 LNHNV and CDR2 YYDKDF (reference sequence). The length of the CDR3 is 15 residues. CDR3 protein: CATRPSRTGDYEQYF. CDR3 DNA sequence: TGTGCCACCAGGCCCTCTAGGACAGGGGATTACGAGCAGTACTTC.

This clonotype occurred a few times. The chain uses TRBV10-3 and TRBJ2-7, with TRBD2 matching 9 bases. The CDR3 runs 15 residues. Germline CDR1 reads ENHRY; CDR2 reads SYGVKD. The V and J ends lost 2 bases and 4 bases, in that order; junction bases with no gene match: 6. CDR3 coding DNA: TGTGCCATCAGTGAGACAGCGGGAGGTCCTTACGAGCAGTACTTC. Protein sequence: CAISETAGGPYEQYF.

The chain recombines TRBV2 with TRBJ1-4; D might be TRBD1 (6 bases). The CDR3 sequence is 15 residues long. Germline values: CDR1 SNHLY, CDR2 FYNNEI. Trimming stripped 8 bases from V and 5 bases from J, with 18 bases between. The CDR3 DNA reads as TGTGCCAGCGAAGGGGGAGGCCAGATAAATGAAAAACTGTTTTTT. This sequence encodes CASEGGGQINEKLFF.

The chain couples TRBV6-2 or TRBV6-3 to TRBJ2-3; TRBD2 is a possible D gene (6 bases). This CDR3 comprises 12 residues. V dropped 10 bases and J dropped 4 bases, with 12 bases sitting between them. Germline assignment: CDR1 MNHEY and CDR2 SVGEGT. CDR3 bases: TGTGCCATCGGGAGCTTTTCAGATACGCAGTATTTT. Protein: CAIGSFSDTQYF.

CDR3 in amino acids: CASSLESPWGADTQYF. The CDR3 DNA reads TGCGCCAGCAGCTTGGAGTCCCCCTGGGGCGCAGATACGCAGTATTTT. The V call is TRBV5-1, the J call TRBJ2-3, with D tentatively TRBD1 (5 bases). Germline CDR1 SGHRS, CDR2 YFSETQ. Between the trimmed V and J ends, which lost 0 bases and 4 bases, there was a span of 15 bases. This CDR3 comprises 16 residues.

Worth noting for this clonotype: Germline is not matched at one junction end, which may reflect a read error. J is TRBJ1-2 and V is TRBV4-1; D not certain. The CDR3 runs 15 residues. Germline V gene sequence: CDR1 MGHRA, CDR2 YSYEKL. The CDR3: CAGSQLQATGNGYTF. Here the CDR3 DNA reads TGCGCCGGCAGCCAACTCCAGGCCACGGGAAATGGCTACACCTTC.

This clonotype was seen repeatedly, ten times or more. The CDR3 nucleotides are TGCAGCGTTATTAGGGTGGGACAGCTAGCCAAAAACATTCAGTACTTC. This codes for CSVIRVGQLAKNIQYF. This rearrangement joins TRBV29-1 to TRBJ2-4; 7 bases are a match to TRBD1. CDR3 length: 16 amino acids. Germline CDR1 and CDR2: SQVTM and ANQGSEA. V shed 5 bases and J 0 bases; nucleotides not matched to a gene: 10.

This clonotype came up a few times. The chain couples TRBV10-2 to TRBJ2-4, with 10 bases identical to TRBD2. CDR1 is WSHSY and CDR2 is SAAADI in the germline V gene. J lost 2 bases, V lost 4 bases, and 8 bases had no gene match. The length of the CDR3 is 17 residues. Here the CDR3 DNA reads TGCGCCAGCAGTGTTGGGCTAGCGGGAGCGTCCAAAAACATTCAGTACTTC. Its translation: CASSVGLAGASKNIQYF.

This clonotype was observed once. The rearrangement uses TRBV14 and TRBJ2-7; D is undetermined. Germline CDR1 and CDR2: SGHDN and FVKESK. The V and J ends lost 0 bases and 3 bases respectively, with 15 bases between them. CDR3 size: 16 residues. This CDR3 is CASSQDLRHSDYEQYF. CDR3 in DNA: TGTGCCAGCAGCCAAGATCTTAGGCATTCAGACTACGAGCAGTACTTC.

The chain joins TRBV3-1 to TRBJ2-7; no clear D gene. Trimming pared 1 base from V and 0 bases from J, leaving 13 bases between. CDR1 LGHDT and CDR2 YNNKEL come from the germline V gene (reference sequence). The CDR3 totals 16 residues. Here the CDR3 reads CASSQAPTVSSYEQYF. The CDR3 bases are TGTGCCAGCAGCCAAGCCCCGACTGTAAGCTCCTACGAGCAGTACTTC.

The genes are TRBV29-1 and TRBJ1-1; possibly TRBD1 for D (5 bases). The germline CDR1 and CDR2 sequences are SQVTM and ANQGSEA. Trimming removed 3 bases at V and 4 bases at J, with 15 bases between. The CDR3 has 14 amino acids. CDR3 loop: CSVDSGPGGTEAFF. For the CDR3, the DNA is TGCAGCGTTGACTCGGGCCCTGGGGGCACTGAAGCTTTCTTT.

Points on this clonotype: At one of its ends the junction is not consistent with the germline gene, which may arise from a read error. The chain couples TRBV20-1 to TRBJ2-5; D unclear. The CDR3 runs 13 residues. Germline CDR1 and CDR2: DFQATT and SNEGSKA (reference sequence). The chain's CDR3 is CSAILPTQETQYF. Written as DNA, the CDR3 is TGCAGTGCTATCCTGCCTACCCAAGAGACTCAGTACTTC.

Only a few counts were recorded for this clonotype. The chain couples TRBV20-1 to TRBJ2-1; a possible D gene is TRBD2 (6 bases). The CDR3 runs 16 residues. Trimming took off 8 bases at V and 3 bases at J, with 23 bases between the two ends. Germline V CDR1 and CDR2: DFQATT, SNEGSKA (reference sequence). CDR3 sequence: CSTPGVAASHYNEQFF. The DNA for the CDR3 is TGCAGTACCCCGGGGGTAGCGGCCTCGCACTACAATGAGCAGTTCTTC.

The CDR3, as DNA: TGCAGCGTTGCAACTAGCGGGAGAAGCACAGATACGCAGTATTTT. Translation gives CSVATSGRSTDTQYF. The V gene is TRBV29-1, the J gene TRBJ2-3; 11 bases line up with TRBD2. Germline CDR1 is SQVTM and CDR2 is ANQGSEA. Trimming removed 4 bases from V and 0 bases from J; junction bases left unmatched: 3. The CDR3 extends over 15 amino acids.

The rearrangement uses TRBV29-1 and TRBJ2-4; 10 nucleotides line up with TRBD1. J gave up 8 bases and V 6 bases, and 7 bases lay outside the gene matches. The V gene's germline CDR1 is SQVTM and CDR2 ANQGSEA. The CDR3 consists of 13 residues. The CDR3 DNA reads TGCAGCGTGAGGACAGGGGGAAATTACATTCAGTACTTC. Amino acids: CSVRTGGNYIQYF.

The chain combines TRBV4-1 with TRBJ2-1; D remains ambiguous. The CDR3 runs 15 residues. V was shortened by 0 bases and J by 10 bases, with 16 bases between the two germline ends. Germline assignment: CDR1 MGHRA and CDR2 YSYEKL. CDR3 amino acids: CASSQDQEARAEQFF. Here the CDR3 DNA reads TGCGCCAGCAGCCAAGATCAAGAGGCTCGGGCGGAGCAGTTCTTC.

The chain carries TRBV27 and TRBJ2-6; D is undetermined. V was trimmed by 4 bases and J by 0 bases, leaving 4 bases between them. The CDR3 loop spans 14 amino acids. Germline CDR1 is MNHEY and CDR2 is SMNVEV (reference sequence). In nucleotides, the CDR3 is TGTGCCAGCAGTTACCTCTCTGGGGCCAACGTCCTGACTTTC. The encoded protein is CASSYLSGANVLTF.

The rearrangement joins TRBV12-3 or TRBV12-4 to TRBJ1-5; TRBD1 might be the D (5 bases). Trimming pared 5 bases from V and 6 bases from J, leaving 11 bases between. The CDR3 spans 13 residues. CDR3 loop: CASSGGRSQPQHF. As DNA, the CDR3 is TGTGCCAGCAGTGGGGGTAGGAGTCAGCCCCAGCATTTT.

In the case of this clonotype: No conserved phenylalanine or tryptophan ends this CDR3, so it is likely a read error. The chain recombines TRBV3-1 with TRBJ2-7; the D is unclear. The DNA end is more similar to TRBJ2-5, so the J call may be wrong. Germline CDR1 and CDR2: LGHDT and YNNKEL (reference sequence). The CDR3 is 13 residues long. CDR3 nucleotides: TGTGCCAGCAGCCAGAATGACGGGGAGACCCAGTACTCC. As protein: CASSQNDGETQYS.

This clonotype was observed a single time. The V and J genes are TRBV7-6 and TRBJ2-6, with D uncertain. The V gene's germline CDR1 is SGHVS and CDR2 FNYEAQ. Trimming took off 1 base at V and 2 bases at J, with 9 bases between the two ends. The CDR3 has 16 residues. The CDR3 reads CASSLGPLTGANVLTF. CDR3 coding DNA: TGTGCCAGCAGCTTAGGACCCTTAACTGGGGCCAACGTCCTGACTTTC.

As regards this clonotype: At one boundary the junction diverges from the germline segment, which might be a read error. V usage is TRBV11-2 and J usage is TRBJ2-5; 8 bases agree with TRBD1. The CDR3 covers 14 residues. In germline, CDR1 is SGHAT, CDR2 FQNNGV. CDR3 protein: CAGSIPAVQGAQYF. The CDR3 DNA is TGTGCCGGCAGCATCCCTGCGGTACAGGGGGCCCAGTACTTC.

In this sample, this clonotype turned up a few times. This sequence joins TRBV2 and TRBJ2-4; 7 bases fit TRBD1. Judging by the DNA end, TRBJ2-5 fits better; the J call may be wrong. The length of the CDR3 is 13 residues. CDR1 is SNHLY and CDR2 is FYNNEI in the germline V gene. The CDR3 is CASGWYRGETQYF. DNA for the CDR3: TGTGCCAGCGGGTGGTACAGGGGAGAGACCCAGTACTTC.

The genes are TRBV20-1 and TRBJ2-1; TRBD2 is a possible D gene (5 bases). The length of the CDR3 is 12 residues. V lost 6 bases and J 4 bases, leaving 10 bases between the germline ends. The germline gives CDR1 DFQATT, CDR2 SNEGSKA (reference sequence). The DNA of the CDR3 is TGCAGTGCAAATCTAGCTTACAATGAGCAGTTCTTC. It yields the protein CSANLAYNEQFF.

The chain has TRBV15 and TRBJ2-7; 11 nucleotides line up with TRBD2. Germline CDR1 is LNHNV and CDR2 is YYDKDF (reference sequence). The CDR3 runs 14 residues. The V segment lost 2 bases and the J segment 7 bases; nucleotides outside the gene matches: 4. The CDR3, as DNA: TGTGCCACCAGCAGAACTAGCGGGAGACGTGAGCAGTACTTC. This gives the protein CATSRTSGRREQYF.

CDR3 residues: CASSPSAGTGLYNEQFF. The CDR3 DNA follows: TGTGCCAGCAGCCCCTCGGCGGGAACTGGCCTCTACAATGAGCAGTTCTTC. J is TRBJ2-1 and V is TRBV7-6, with D perhaps TRBD2 (6 bases). The germline V gene has CDR1 SGHVS and CDR2 FNYEAQ. The CDR3 contains 17 residues. V was cut by 5 bases and J by 3 bases, with 20 bases left in between.

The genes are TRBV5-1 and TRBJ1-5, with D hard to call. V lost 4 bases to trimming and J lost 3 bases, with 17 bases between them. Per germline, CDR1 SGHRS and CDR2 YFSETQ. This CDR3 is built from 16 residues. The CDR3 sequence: CASSALLDPFNQPQHF. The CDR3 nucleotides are TGCGCCAGCAGCGCACTCTTGGACCCTTTCAATCAGCCCCAGCATTTT.